The TCR beta chain described here comes from a study of blood T cell repertoires in COVID-19 (dated by TCRdb to the early 2020s). Study-wide context: Samples covering the acute and convalescent phases of COVID-19 were provided by collaborators in the United States, Italy and Spain. The material from the prospective study consisted of cDNA or gDNA derived from T cells, B-cell-depleted T cells, or PBMCs. The repertoires were released in a freely available public database meant as a resource for research on the immune response to SARS-CoV-2. The samples were drawn from the first 160 participants of the ongoing ImmuneRACE study and from 950 to 1,500 subjects provided by 6 global collaborators. A de-identified subject ID, COVID-19 status, age in years and sex were almost always included in the sample metadata. Deeply sampled blood TCRbeta repertoires from subjects exposed to, actively infected with, or recovered from COVID-19 were included in the dataset. Where available, HLA class I and class II types were taken from metadata supplied by the sample provider and were not determined by assay-based typing. The research as a whole found: Clinical and demographic metadata were provided uncurated, with the amount varying by source and participant.

V is cut by 4 bases and J by 8 bases, and the space between the germline ends is 17 bases. Its CDR3 holds 14 amino acids, cysteine through phenylalanine. CDR3 DNA is the only sequence kept; it has 42 bases, read in frame from the first base. CDR1 and CDR2 (MNHEY, SVGAGI) derive from the germline V gene. TCRbeta CDR3 regions were amplified from genomic DNA by means of the immunoSEQ Assay, a bias-controlled multiplex PCR. For the original study's pipeline: Nucleated cell counts per sample were estimated from amplification of reference gene primers within the assay. To quantify the absolute abundance of each unique TCRbeta CDR3 rearrangement, sequence reads were collapsed and filtered. For each sample, productive Simpson clonality was calculated as the square root of Simpson's diversity index over productive rearrangements. The immuneACCESS repertoire file appears here via TCRdb, limited to in-frame rearrangements. These files lack a portion of the clones; in checked studies, under half of the deficit traces to unresolved V genes, and the cause of the others is not known. The V and J calls and the clone size are those of that table, but D and trimming were determined from the DNA. In all, the sample holds about 33,000 clones, and 85% of those were seen once. 6.5% to 7.5% of the sample comes from the top ten.

Collaborating institutions collected whole blood in K2EDTA tubes following their own protocols. For TCRbeta analysis, collaborator samples were shipped as frozen whole blood, as isolated PBMCs, or as DNA extracted from either sample type. For this clone: Its specific antigen is unknown. No quality values exist for individual bases; no much larger clone is one base distant.

This chain is built from TRBV6-5 and TRBJ1-2; the D gene cannot be named for sure. Input material: peripheral blood. The receptor comes from a man between 60 and 75 years old with active COVID-19. The CDR3 sequence is CASSSRLSHIGYTF. Here is the DNA: TGTGCCAGCAGTTCCCGTCTGAGTCATATAGGCTACACCTTC.